This T cell receptor (beta chain) came from a study of beta chain features in type 1 diabetes. Turning to the study itself: Cell yields, gender and age were similar in healthy donors and patients.

A remark on this clone: Its cognate antigen is unknown.

General study findings and limits: People with Type 1 diabetes carried modestly yet significantly shorter TCRB CDR3s in all four CD4+ subsets.

What was sequenced were expressed TCRB transcripts, since all of the isolated RNA had been reverse transcribed. The data were produced by immunoSEQ multiplex PCR, yet TCRdb's version contains in-frame clones alone and is incomplete. The sample carries 93,000 or so clones, 28% recorded once. Sample: central memory CD4+ T cells from blood. The sequence was collected from a young woman with type 1 diabetes.

The CDR3 sequence: CASSLDTGQRIQPQHF. CDR3 in DNA: TGTGCCAGCAGCTTAGATACGGGACAGAGGATTCAGCCCCAGCATTTT. The rearrangement joins TRBV7-8 to TRBJ1-5; 7 nucleotides match TRBD1. This CDR3 is built from 16 residues. The germline V gene encodes CDR1 SGHVS and CDR2 FQNEAQ. V shed 1 base, J shed 6 bases, and the junction held 9 bases outside the gene matches.